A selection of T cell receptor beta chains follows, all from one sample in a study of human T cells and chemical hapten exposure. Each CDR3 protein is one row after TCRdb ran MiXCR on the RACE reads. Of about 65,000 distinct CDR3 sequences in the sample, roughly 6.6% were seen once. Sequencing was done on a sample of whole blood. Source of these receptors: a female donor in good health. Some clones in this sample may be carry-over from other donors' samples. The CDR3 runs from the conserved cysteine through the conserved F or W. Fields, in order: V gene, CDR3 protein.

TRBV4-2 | CASSQRTGGNEQFF
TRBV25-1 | CASRGTGGWLNEQFF
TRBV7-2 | CASSLASVPQETQYF
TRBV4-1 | CASSHPDRETEAFF
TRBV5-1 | CASSLAGNLLNEQFF
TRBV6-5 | CASSSLRTAYEQYF
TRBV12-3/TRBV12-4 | CASSYSTGVKTQYF
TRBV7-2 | CASSFDRGTLLDF
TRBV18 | CASSPYTSAYNEQFF
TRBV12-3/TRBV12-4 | CASSPRGRENTEAFF
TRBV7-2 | CASSRGLAEGGTQYF
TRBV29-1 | CSGGDRWSYEQYF
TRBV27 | CASSWGTEAFF
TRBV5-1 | CASSKADSLEQYF
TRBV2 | CATDPGYDTEAFF
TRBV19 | CASSRQGSSYEQYF
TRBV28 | CASVPYSSGYEQYF
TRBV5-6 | CASSLNLKTEAFF
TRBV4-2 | CASSLDRGSNQPQHF
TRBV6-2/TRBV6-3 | CASGQSYEQYF
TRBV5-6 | CASSPTRRSMTYEQYF
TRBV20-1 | CSALAGTYEQYF
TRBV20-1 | CSAKGENTIYF
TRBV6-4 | CASSDSTTGELFF
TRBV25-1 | CASRREVTEAFF
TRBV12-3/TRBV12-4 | CASSLTGWDGYTF
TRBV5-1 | CASSFGSVGPYGYTF
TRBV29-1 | CSVESGLTDTQYF
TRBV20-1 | CSASHGQGPQPQHF
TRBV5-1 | CASSLITGDQPTEAFF
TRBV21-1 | CASSKNRGEAFF
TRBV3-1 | CASSQVYSPNTEAFF
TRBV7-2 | CASRRGGGNTGELFF
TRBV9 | CASSPGPYTGELFF
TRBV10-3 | CATSFRTVREENTEAFF
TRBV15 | CATSRGQYLSEAFF
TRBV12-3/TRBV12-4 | CASSLGQGAIGYTF
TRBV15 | CATSRDGPGSGANVLTF
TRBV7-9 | CASSLLGDTQYF
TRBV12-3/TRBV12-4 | CASSLDLLGIQYF
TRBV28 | CASRLAGGADTQYF
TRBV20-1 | CSAREVTLDEQYF
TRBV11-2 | CASSLHGRGAYNEQFF
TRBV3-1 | CASSRPSGNTGELFF
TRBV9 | CASSVTGEVHFF
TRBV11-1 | CASSLAQPYTEAFF
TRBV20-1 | CSANPSSNQPQHF
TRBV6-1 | CASRHLVNEQYF
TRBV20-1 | CSVGGLDSYEQYF
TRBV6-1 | CASCIEPRQPQHF
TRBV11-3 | CASSFWGRAGEDIQYF
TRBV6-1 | CASRRQGIGANVLTF
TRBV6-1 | CASSDRRTGGSDGYTF
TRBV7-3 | CASRQGWTGELFF
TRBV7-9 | CASSLGLGPQETQYF
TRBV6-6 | CASRARGDDQPQHF
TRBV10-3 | CAIRPSLALGTDTQYF
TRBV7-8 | CASSLDLAGGQETQYF